The rows below give T cell receptor beta chains drawn from one sample of a study of blood T cell repertoires in COVID-19. This table comes from immunoSEQ multiplex PCR, and its TCRdb copy is limited to in-frame clones, with some not included. The repertoire has roughly 140,000 clones, 84% of them found once; the top ten carry 5.8%. The sequenced sample was PBMCs or T cells enriched from blood (not recorded which). These receptors all stem from a woman aged 45 to 65 who had been exposed to COVID-19. Each CDR3 is given with its conserved first and last residue. The D gene is left open where the match is weak. Size tells how often a clone was seen (once, few, many) or the class of an expanded clone, and some rows leave it out.

CDR3 DNA: TGTGCCAGCAGCTTAGCCGCCGGTGGCACCGGGGAGCTGTTTTTT
CDR3 protein: CASSLAAGGTGELFF
D gene: NA
V gene: TRBV11-3
clone size: few
J gene: TRBJ2-2

CDR3 DNA: TGTGCCAGCTCCCCTACCCCCACGAGCTCCTACGAGCAGTACTTC
CDR3 protein: CASSPTPTSSYEQYF
D gene: NA
V gene: TRBV18
clone size: NA
J gene: TRBJ2-7

CDR3 DNA: TGTGCCATCAGCTACAGGGGGGGCACTGAAGCTTTCTTT
CDR3 protein: CAISYRGGTEAFF
D gene: TRBD1
V gene: TRBV10-3
clone size: once
J gene: TRBJ1-1

CDR3 DNA: TGTGCCAGCAGCATGACAGGGGTTATGGCCGGGGAGCTGTTTTTT
CDR3 protein: CASSMTGVMAGELFF
D gene: TRBD1
V gene: TRBV11-3
clone size: few
J gene: TRBJ2-2

CDR3 DNA: TGTGCCAGCAGCCAAGCGAGTTTCAACACCATATATTTT
CDR3 protein: CASSQASFNTIYF
D gene: NA
V gene: TRBV3-1/TRBV3-2
clone size: NA
J gene: TRBJ1-3

CDR3 DNA: TGTGCCAGCAGCTTCAGTCTAAACAGGCAATCCTACGAGCAGTACTTC
CDR3 protein: CASSFSLNRQSYEQYF
D gene: NA
V gene: TRBV7-2
clone size: NA
J gene: TRBJ2-7

CDR3 DNA: TGTGCCAGCAGTTCGTACAGGGGAGGCTACACCTTC
CDR3 protein: CASSSYRGGYTF
D gene: TRBD1
V gene: TRBV12-3/TRBV12-4
clone size: NA
J gene: TRBJ1-2

CDR3 DNA: TGTGCCAGAAGCTTATCAGGGACCATATATTTT
CDR3 protein: CARSLSGTIYF
D gene: NA
V gene: TRBV7-5
clone size: NA
J gene: TRBJ1-3

CDR3 DNA: TGTGCCAGCAGTGAAGCCAGGGTAGGGGGCAATCAGCCCCAGCATTTT
CDR3 protein: CASSEARVGGNQPQHF
D gene: NA
V gene: TRBV6-1
clone size: NA
J gene: TRBJ1-5

CDR3 DNA: TGTGCCAGCAGTCTCGCACACAGGACTGAAGCTTTCTTT
CDR3 protein: CASSLAHRTEAFF
D gene: NA
V gene: TRBV12-3/TRBV12-4
clone size: NA
J gene: TRBJ1-1

CDR3 DNA: TGTGCCAGCAGTAGACAGGGATTGAACACTGAAGCTTTCTTT
CDR3 protein: CASSRQGLNTEAFF
D gene: TRBD1
V gene: TRBV6-5
clone size: NA
J gene: TRBJ1-1

CDR3 DNA: TGTGCCAGCAGCTTGCAACTAGCCGGAGGCGAGCAGTACTTC
CDR3 protein: CASSLQLAGGEQYF
D gene: NA
V gene: TRBV5-4
clone size: NA
J gene: TRBJ2-7

CDR3 DNA: TGTGCCAGTGTAAGCCTGCTCACTGAAGCTTTCTTT
CDR3 protein: CASVSLLTEAFF
D gene: NA
V gene: TRBV27
clone size: NA
J gene: TRBJ1-1

CDR3 DNA: TGCGCCAGCAGCTTGGGCGGGAGGGGGAATGAGCAGTTCTTC
CDR3 protein: CASSLGGRGNEQFF
D gene: TRBD2
V gene: TRBV5-1
clone size: NA
J gene: TRBJ2-1

CDR3 DNA: TGCAGTGCTAGTCGCGCAGACAGGGTTACCCAAGAGACCCAGTACTTC
CDR3 protein: CSASRADRVTQETQYF
D gene: TRBD1
V gene: TRBV20-1
clone size: NA
J gene: TRBJ2-5

CDR3 DNA: TGTGCCACCAGTGATTTCCGGACAGGGAAGAGTAACAATGAGCAGTTCTTC
CDR3 protein: CATSDFRTGKSNNEQFF
D gene: TRBD1
V gene: TRBV24-1
clone size: NA
J gene: TRBJ2-1

CDR3 DNA: TGTGCCAGCAGACCGGGACACGCGGGTAACACCATATATTTT
CDR3 protein: CASRPGHAGNTIYF
D gene: NA
V gene: TRBV7-2
clone size: NA
J gene: TRBJ1-3

CDR3 DNA: TGTGCCATCAGTGATCCGTCGGGGGGTAATGAAAAACTGTTTTTT
CDR3 protein: CAISDPSGGNEKLFF
D gene: NA
V gene: TRBV10-3
clone size: NA
J gene: TRBJ1-4

CDR3 DNA: TGTGCCAGTAGTACCACCGGGACAGGTTCGTATAGCAATCAGCCCCAGCATTTT
CDR3 protein: CASSTTGTGSYSNQPQHF
D gene: TRBD1
V gene: TRBV19
clone size: NA
J gene: TRBJ1-5

CDR3 DNA: TGTGCCAGCAGCTCGTACGGACAGGGGGTAAGTCAGCCCCAGCATTTT
CDR3 protein: CASSSYGQGVSQPQHF
D gene: TRBD1
V gene: TRBV7-8
clone size: few
J gene: TRBJ1-5

CDR3 DNA: TGCGCCAGCAGCTTGACAGGGGGTCACGAGCAGTACTTC
CDR3 protein: CASSLTGGHEQYF
D gene: TRBD1
V gene: TRBV5-1
clone size: NA
J gene: TRBJ2-7

CDR3 DNA: TGCAGCGCCAGTACAGGGTATAGCAATCAGCCCCAGCATTTT
CDR3 protein: CSASTGYSNQPQHF
D gene: NA
V gene: TRBV29-1
clone size: NA
J gene: TRBJ1-5

CDR3 DNA: TGCGCCAGCAGTGGGAGAGCGGGAGCTGATAATGAGCAGTTCTTC
CDR3 protein: CASSGRAGADNEQFF
D gene: TRBD2
V gene: TRBV5-1
clone size: NA
J gene: TRBJ2-1

CDR3 DNA: TGTGCCTGGAGTCCCGCACAGGGTGACACAGATACGCAGTATTTT
CDR3 protein: CAWSPAQGDTDTQYF
D gene: NA
V gene: TRBV30
clone size: NA
J gene: TRBJ2-3

CDR3 DNA: TGTGCCAGCAGCCAAGGGAACAGGGGGCTATTGAACACTGAAGCTTTCTTT
CDR3 protein: CASSQGNRGLLNTEAFF
D gene: TRBD1
V gene: TRBV4-2
clone size: NA
J gene: TRBJ1-1

CDR3 DNA: TGTGCCAGCGCCAGACCTAATCCGGGGGGCGAGCAGTACTTC
CDR3 protein: CASARPNPGGEQYF
D gene: TRBD2
V gene: TRBV27
clone size: NA
J gene: TRBJ2-7

CDR3 DNA: TGTGCCAGCAGTCCCCCCGGACTAGCGGGTCTTAGCTCCTACGAGCAGTACTTC
CDR3 protein: CASSPPGLAGLSSYEQYF
D gene: TRBD2
V gene: TRBV28
clone size: NA
J gene: TRBJ2-7

CDR3 DNA: TGTGCCAGCAGTTTAAGGGCTAGCCTCGAGCAGTACTTC
CDR3 protein: CASSLRASLEQYF
D gene: NA
V gene: TRBV27
clone size: NA
J gene: TRBJ2-7

CDR3 DNA: TGTGCCAGCAGTGCTTTAGGGGATGCAATGAACACTGAAGCTTTCTTT
CDR3 protein: CASSALGDAMNTEAFF
D gene: NA
V gene: TRBV2
clone size: NA
J gene: TRBJ1-1

CDR3 DNA: TGTGCCAGCAGTTTAGCAGGGGCGACGATGGTGAACACTGAAGCTTTCTTT
CDR3 protein: CASSLAGATMVNTEAFF
D gene: NA
V gene: TRBV27
clone size: once
J gene: TRBJ1-1

CDR3 DNA: TGCGCCAGCAGCCTAACCATACTAGCGGGGGTAGCCTACGAGCAGTACTTC
CDR3 protein: CASSLTILAGVAYEQYF
D gene: TRBD2
V gene: TRBV23-1
clone size: NA
J gene: TRBJ2-7

CDR3 DNA: TGTGCCAGCAGCTTACTTGGAGGGGGCGGGAAGACCCAGTACTTC
CDR3 protein: CASSLLGGGGKTQYF
D gene: NA
V gene: TRBV7-9
clone size: NA
J gene: TRBJ2-5

CDR3 DNA: TGCGCCAGCAGTCAACGCCGACAGGAAGCTAACTATGGCTACACCTTC
CDR3 protein: CASSQRRQEANYGYTF
D gene: NA
V gene: TRBV23-1
clone size: NA
J gene: TRBJ1-2

CDR3 DNA: TGCAGCGTCAACCCCGGGACAGGGGGTTCCTACGAGCAGTACTTC
CDR3 protein: CSVNPGTGGSYEQYF
D gene: TRBD1
V gene: TRBV29-1
clone size: NA
J gene: TRBJ2-7

CDR3 DNA: TGTGCCAGTAGTATTACAGGGAACTCCTACGAGCAGTACTTC
CDR3 protein: CASSITGNSYEQYF
D gene: NA
V gene: TRBV19
clone size: NA
J gene: TRBJ2-7

CDR3 DNA: TGTGCCAGCAGCAAAGAGACCGGGTATGAGCAGTTCTTC
CDR3 protein: CASSKETGYEQFF
D gene: NA
V gene: TRBV6-5
clone size: NA
J gene: TRBJ2-1

CDR3 DNA: TGTGCCAGCAGCGTGACTAGCGGGCCATTGTACGAGCAGTACTTC
CDR3 protein: CASSVTSGPLYEQYF
D gene: TRBD2
V gene: TRBV9
clone size: few
J gene: TRBJ2-7

CDR3 DNA: TGTGCCAGCAGTTTAAGGGGAACGGGAGAAGAGACCCAGTACTTC
CDR3 protein: CASSLRGTGEETQYF
D gene: NA
V gene: TRBV27
clone size: NA
J gene: TRBJ2-5

CDR3 DNA: TGTGCCACCCATAGCGGAGTGGGTGCAGATACGCAGTATTTT
CDR3 protein: CATHSGVGADTQYF
D gene: NA
V gene: TRBV24-1
clone size: NA
J gene: TRBJ2-3

CDR3 DNA: TGTGCCAGCAGCTTAGAACGAGCTAATGGCTACACCTTC
CDR3 protein: CASSLERANGYTF
D gene: NA
V gene: TRBV11-2
clone size: NA
J gene: TRBJ1-2

CDR3 DNA: TGTGCCAGCAGCCCGCGACTAGCGGGGGAAAGGGGTCGTACAGATACGCAGTATTTT
CDR3 protein: CASSPRLAGERGRTDTQYF
D gene: NA
V gene: TRBV12-1
clone size: NA
J gene: TRBJ2-3

CDR3 DNA: TGTGCCAGCAGCCGGGGTGGGGGGTCCTACGAGCAGTACTTC
CDR3 protein: CASSRGGGSYEQYF
D gene: NA
V gene: TRBV3-1/TRBV3-2
clone size: NA
J gene: TRBJ2-7

CDR3 DNA: TGTGCCAGCAGCTCGGGGCTAGCGGGGGGCGAGCAGTACTTC
CDR3 protein: CASSSGLAGGEQYF
D gene: TRBD2
V gene: TRBV27
clone size: NA
J gene: TRBJ2-7

CDR3 DNA: TGTGCCAGCAGTGTCGGGGGCTCCTACAATGAGCAGTTCTTC
CDR3 protein: CASSVGGSYNEQFF
D gene: NA
V gene: TRBV25-1
clone size: many
J gene: TRBJ2-1

CDR3 DNA: TGTGCCAGCAGTTCAGGACAGGGATGGGTTCAGCCCCAGCATTTT
CDR3 protein: CASSSGQGWVQPQHF
D gene: TRBD1
V gene: TRBV6-5
clone size: NA
J gene: TRBJ1-5

CDR3 DNA: TGTGCCAGCAGCACTGTGTACTTAGGGGAGTTCTTC
CDR3 protein: CASSTVYLGEFF
D gene: NA
V gene: TRBV6-2/TRBV6-3
clone size: once
J gene: TRBJ2-1

CDR3 DNA: TGTGCTAGTGGTCTACTCTACGAGCAGTACTTC
CDR3 protein: CASGLLYEQYF
D gene: NA
V gene: TRBV12-5
clone size: NA
J gene: TRBJ2-7

CDR3 DNA: TGTGCCAGCAGCCTCCAGCGCGGGGGGGGCTACGAGCAGTACTTC
CDR3 protein: CASSLQRGGGYEQYF
D gene: TRBD2
V gene: TRBV7-7
clone size: NA
J gene: TRBJ2-7

CDR3 DNA: TGTGCCAGTAGTATCCAAACAGGGGGAGGCACTGAAGCTTTCTTT
CDR3 protein: CASSIQTGGGTEAFF
D gene: TRBD1
V gene: TRBV19
clone size: NA
J gene: TRBJ1-1

CDR3 DNA: TGTGCCAGCAGTCCCCGTACCAACGGGCCCCAGCATTTT
CDR3 protein: CASSPRTNGPQHF
D gene: NA
V gene: TRBV12-3/TRBV12-4
clone size: NA
J gene: TRBJ1-5

CDR3 DNA: TGTGCCAGCAGTCCGTCCACTAGCTACGAGCAGTACTTC
CDR3 protein: CASSPSTSYEQYF
D gene: NA
V gene: TRBV12-3/TRBV12-4
clone size: NA
J gene: TRBJ2-7

CDR3 DNA: TGTGCCAGCACCACTTCGGAGCACTACGAGCAGTACTTC
CDR3 protein: CASTTSEHYEQYF
D gene: NA
V gene: TRBV5-8
clone size: NA
J gene: TRBJ2-7

CDR3 DNA: TGTGCCAGCGTAGAAACTGGGGCCAACGTCCTGACTTTC
CDR3 protein: CASVETGANVLTF
D gene: NA
V gene: TRBV2
clone size: NA
J gene: TRBJ2-6